This TCR beta chain stems from a study of CD8 T cells in ankylosing spondylitis. Each CDR3 protein is one row after TCRdb ran MiXCR on the 5' RACE reads. The sample lists some 250,000 distinct CDR3 sequences, 20% to 30% occurring once. Trimming took off 6 bases at V and 6 bases at J, with 12 bases between the two ends. This CDR3 contains 11 residues. Germline CDR1 reads SQVTM; CDR2 reads ANQGSEA. The sequenced sample was blood, either unsorted or a sorted T cell fraction (not recorded which). The sequence was collected from a male donor with ankylosing spondylitis or in good health (not recorded which). V and J are TRBV29-1 and TRBJ2-7, with D perhaps matching TRBD1 (6 bases). CDR3 sequence reads: CSVGDTIEQYF. The DNA for the CDR3 is TGCAGCGTGGGGGACACGATCGAGCAGTACTTC.